Below are 30 T cell receptor beta chains sequenced from a single sample in a study of cytomegalovirus exposure and HLA in healthy donors. 60 Vbeta and 13 Jbeta primers were used in PCR. Assay: immunoSEQ multiplex PCR; the TCRdb copy retains only in-frame clones and omits some. Of approximately 150,000 clones in the sample, 60% to 80% are singletons; the top ten hold under 5.5%. The sequencing input was PBMCs. The receptors were sampled from a man aged 18 to 30 in good health and CMV-seropositive.

The gene calls are TRBV2 and TRBJ2-5, with a possible D match to TRBD1 (6 bases). Germline assignment: CDR1 SNHLY and CDR2 FYNNEI. This CDR3 has 15 residues. Between the trimmed V and J ends, which lost 6 bases and 4 bases, there was a span of 18 bases. The CDR3 protein is CASSLTTGLGETQYF. The CDR3 coding sequence is TGTGCCAGCAGCCTCACCACAGGGTTGGGAGAGACCCAGTACTTC.

A single count supports this clone. The gene calls are TRBV7-2 and TRBJ2-1, with a tentative D call TRBD2 (6 bases). V gave up 5 bases and J gave up 6 bases, with 20 bases separating them. Germline V gene lookup returns CDR1 SGHTA and CDR2 FQGNSA. This CDR3 spans 16 amino acids. The CDR3 spells CASSLVTGALPNEQFF. The DNA of the CDR3 is TGTGCCAGCAGCCTCGTGACGGGAGCGCTCCCCAATGAGCAGTTCTTC.

CDR3 residues: CASKYGDRGTEAFF. Here the CDR3 DNA reads TGTGCCAGCAAATATGGGGACAGGGGCACTGAAGCTTTCTTT. The chain links TRBV6-5 to TRBJ1-1; 10 positions agree with TRBD1. The V and J ends lost 7 bases and 4 bases, in that order; junction bases with no gene match: 6. CDR1 is MNHEY and CDR2 is SVGAGI in the germline V gene. This CDR3 is 14 amino acids long.

This clone was observed a few times. The chain carries TRBV19 and TRBJ1-2; 7 bases fit TRBD1. Germline assignment: CDR1 LNHDA and CDR2 SQIVND (reference sequence). CDR3 length: 15 residues. The V segment lost 6 bases and the J segment 0 bases; nucleotides outside the gene matches: 7. As DNA, the CDR3 is TGTGCCAGTAGCCCCGGGACAGCAGCTAACTATGGCTACACCTTC. Amino acid sequence: CASSPGTAANYGYTF.

V is TRBV4-2 and J is TRBJ1-2; tentatively, D is TRBD1 (6 bases). The germline V gene has CDR1 LGHNA and CDR2 YNFKEQ. The CDR3 spans 14 residues. Trimming stripped 0 bases from V and 8 bases from J, with 13 bases between. The CDR3 nucleotides read TGTGCCAGCAGCCAAGATACAGGGTCTGGGGGCTACACCTTC. It codes for CASSQDTGSGGYTF.

The rearrangement links TRBV6-4 to TRBJ1-6; 7 bases match TRBD1. V lost 2 bases and J lost 10; bases outside the gene matches: 8. In germline, CDR1 is MRHNA, CDR2 SNTAGT. The CDR3 is 15 amino acids. The CDR3 DNA sequence: TGTGCCAGCAGTGACGGGGACAGACTCGGCTCACCCCTCCACTTT. Its protein product is CASSDGDRLGSPLHF.

The chain couples TRBV6-1 to TRBJ1-1; D is ambiguous. The CDR3 runs 12 residues. V lost 7 bases to trimming and J lost 1 base, with 7 bases between them. Germline V gene lookup returns CDR1 MNHNS and CDR2 SASEGT. This CDR3 reads CASKLGNTEAFF. The CDR3 bases are TGTGCCAGCAAACTAGGGAACACTGAAGCTTTCTTT.

The V and J genes are TRBV4-1 and TRBJ1-1; D uncertain. V lost 1 base and J 8 bases, leaving 11 bases between the germline ends. CDR1 and CDR2 from the germline V gene are MGHRA and YSYEKL. The CDR3 consists of 13 residues. Written as DNA, the CDR3 is TGCGCCAGCAGCCAAGTATTCGGCAGGGAAGCTTTCTTT. It is translated as CASSQVFGREAFF.

This clone was picked up a small number of times. J is TRBJ1-2 and V is TRBV7-6; no definite D call. Germline V CDR1 and CDR2: SGHVS, FNYEAQ. Trimming took 5 bases from V and 10 from J, leaving 11 bases between them. CDR3 size: 11 residues. CDR3 DNA: TGTGCCAGCAGCGACTTAGTCGTCTACACCTTC. Translating gives CASSDLVVYTF.

This chain links TRBV11-2 with TRBJ2-2; D perhaps matches TRBD2 (6 bases). The CDR3 length is 14 residues. Germline-derived CDR1 and CDR2 are SGHAT and FQNNGV. Trimming stripped 5 bases from V and 9 bases from J, with 16 bases between. The CDR3 bases are TGTGCCAGCAGCCCCAGGGCGGGAATCCGGGAGCTGTTTTTT. Translation gives CASSPRAGIRELFF.

CDR3 amino acids: CASSLGAGGGQAGTQYF. CDR3 nucleotide sequence: TGCGCCAGCAGCTTGGGGGCTGGTGGGGGCCAGGCCGGGACCCAGTACTTC. This rearrangement joins TRBV5-1 to TRBJ2-5; D is perhaps TRBD1 (6 bases). The CDR3 length is 17 residues. V lost 0 bases to trimming and J lost 7 bases, with 22 bases between them. Germline V CDR1 and CDR2: SGHRS, YFSETQ. Filled out from reference TRBV5-1 and TRBJ2-5, the complete variable domain reads KAGVTQTPRYLIKTRGQQVTLSCSPISGHRSVSWYQQTPGQGLQFLFEYFSETQRNKGNFPGRFSGRQFSNSRSEMNVSTLELGDSALYLCASSLGAGGGQAGTQYFGPGTRLLVL.

The chain uses TRBV7-2 and TRBJ2-3; 12 bases agree with TRBD2. This CDR3 contains 16 residues. CDR1 and CDR2 from the germline V gene are SGHTA and FQGNSA. The ends lost 5 bases at V and 2 bases at J; junction bases unmatched: 5. The CDR3, as DNA: TGTGCCAGCAGCCGGACTAGCGGGGACATCACAGATACGCAGTATTTT. Amino acids: CASSRTSGDITDTQYF.

The chain is built from TRBV27 and TRBJ2-1; 9 bases align to TRBD2. The V segment lost 7 bases and the J segment 9 bases; nucleotides outside the gene matches: 7. This CDR3 is 13 amino acids long. Per the germline V gene, CDR1 is MNHEY and CDR2 is SMNVEV (reference sequence). CDR3 region: CASMRGGASEQFF. In DNA, the CDR3 is TGTGCCAGCATGCGCGGGGGGGCGAGTGAGCAGTTCTTC.

The chain links TRBV7-6 to TRBJ2-3; TRBD2 is a possible D gene (7 bases). V was clipped by 4 bases and J by 4 bases, with 12 bases between them. Germline CDR1 reads SGHVS; CDR2 reads FNYEAQ. The CDR3 length is 14 residues. CDR3 nucleotide sequence: TGTGCCAGCAGCTGGGGGGGGCCAGCAGATACGCAGTATTTT. It translates to CASSWGGPADTQYF.

This chain connects TRBV21-1 to TRBJ1-1; the table's D call, TRBD1, was not checked against the DNA. TRBV21-1 is a pseudogene locus. The CDR3 is 16 amino acids. In nucleotides, the CDR3 is TGTGCCAGCAGCAAGAGCGAAGGGGGCTGGGGCACTGAAGCTTTCTTT. Its protein is CASSKSEGGWGTEAFF.

V usage is TRBV29-1 and J usage is TRBJ2-7, with 11 bases matching TRBD2. V shed 0 bases and J 6 bases; nucleotides not matched to a gene: 10. The CDR3 totals 16 residues. Germline V lookup: CDR1 SQVTM, CDR2 ANQGSEA. CDR3 DNA sequence: TGCAGCGTTGAAGACATAGCGGGGGGGCCTGCCTCCGAGCAGTACGTC. This encodes CSVEDIAGGPASEQYV.

This chain links TRBV7-2 with TRBJ2-3; D is ambiguous. The CDR3 consists of 13 residues. Per the germline V gene, CDR1 is SGHTA and CDR2 is FQGNSA. V lost 4 bases, J lost 0 bases, and 5 bases lay in between. Here the CDR3 reads CASSSPSTDTQYF. In nucleotides, the CDR3 is TGTGCCAGCAGCTCTCCTAGCACAGATACGCAGTATTTT. Filled out from reference TRBV7-2 and TRBJ2-3, the complete variable domain reads GAGVSQSPSNKVTEKGKDVELRCDPISGHTALYWYRQSLGQGLEFLIYFQGNSAPDKSGLPSDRFSAERTGGSVSTLTIQRTQQEDSAVYLCASSSPSTDTQYFGPGTRLTVL.

The rearrangement uses TRBV4-1 and TRBJ1-4; possibly TRBD1 for D (5 bases). The germline V and J ends were trimmed by 4 bases and 0 bases, with 6 bases remaining between them. The CDR3 runs to 14 residues. Germline values: CDR1 MGHRA, CDR2 YSYEKL. This CDR3 is CASSRTPTNEKLFF. Written as DNA, the CDR3 is TGCGCCAGCAGCCGGACACCAACTAATGAAAAACTGTTTTTT.

The gene calls are TRBV15 and TRBJ1-6; a weak D match, TRBD1 (6 bases). The CDR3 loop spans 13 amino acids. Germline CDR1 LNHNV, CDR2 YYDKDF (reference sequence). V was trimmed by 6 bases and J by 10 bases, leaving 13 bases between them. For the CDR3, the DNA is TGTGCCACCAGGAGGGGGGGAATCTCACCCCTCCACTTT. Protein sequence: CATRRGGISPLHF.

CDR3 loop: CASSARKGRGAGLIPYEQYV. DNA for the CDR3: TGTGCCAGCAGTGCTCGCAAGGGACGGGGAGCGGGACTCATTCCCTACGAGCAGTACGTC. The J gene is TRBJ2-7, the V gene TRBV6-1; 7 nucleotides agree with TRBD2. CDR1 and CDR2 from the germline V gene are MNHNS and SASEGT. Unmatched junction bases numbered 23, after V lost 4 bases and J lost 2 bases. This CDR3 has 20 amino acids.

The chain recombines TRBV6-5 with TRBJ2-1; tentative D call: TRBD2 (7 bases). Germline CDR1 MNHEY, CDR2 SVGAGI. The CDR3 consists of 16 residues. V was pared by 4 bases and J by 4 bases, with 17 bases between. CDR3 sequence reads: CASSSPKGGGYNEQFF. The DNA for the CDR3 is TGTGCCAGCAGTTCCCCAAAGGGGGGGGGTTACAATGAGCAGTTCTTC.

The chain uses TRBV2 and TRBJ1-5; D remains ambiguous. V shed 2 bases and J shed 11 bases, with 10 bases lying between them. Germline V CDR1 and CDR2: SNHLY, FYNNEI. The CDR3 consists of 12 residues. This CDR3 reads CASSEMISAQHF. The CDR3 DNA is TGTGCCAGCAGTGAAATGATATCGGCCCAGCATTTT.

The rearrangement links TRBV7-9 to TRBJ2-2; 9 bases align to TRBD1. The CDR3 sequence is 14 residues long. The J segment lost 6 bases and the V segment lost 5 bases, leaving 4 bases of the junction unmatched. CDR1 is SEHNR, CDR2 FQNEAQ, per germline (reference sequence). The CDR3 region is CASSSRQGAGELFF. The CDR3 coding sequence is TGTGCCAGCAGCAGCCGACAGGGGGCCGGGGAGCTGTTTTTT.

The chain links TRBV5-1 to TRBJ2-4, with 12 bases fitting TRBD1. The CDR3 contains 19 residues. The V and J ends lost 0 bases and 1 base, in that order; junction bases with no gene match: 8. Germline CDR1 reads SGHRS; CDR2 reads YFSETQ. CDR3 region: CASSLAGTGGTAAKNIQYF. In DNA, the CDR3 is TGCGCCAGCAGCTTGGCCGGGACAGGGGGCACTGCGGCCAAAAACATTCAGTACTTC.

The gene calls are TRBV10-2 and TRBJ2-5; tentative D call: TRBD1 (5 bases). The CDR3 extends over 14 amino acids. V was shortened by 4 bases and J by 1 base, with 10 bases between the two germline ends. Germline CDR1 and CDR2: WSHSY and SAAADI. CDR3 in amino acids: CASSGQIPQETQYF. CDR3 in DNA: TGCGCCAGCAGTGGACAGATCCCCCAAGAGACCCAGTACTTC.

The V and J genes are TRBV11-2 and TRBJ2-5, with a weak D call TRBD2 (6 bases). CDR1 and CDR2 from the germline V gene are SGHAT and FQNNGV. The CDR3 contains 14 residues. Trimming removed 2 bases at V and 1 base at J, with 8 bases between. The CDR3 loop is CASSLSSAQETQYF. In DNA form, the CDR3 reads TGTGCCAGCAGCTTATCTAGCGCCCAAGAGACCCAGTACTTC.

J is TRBJ1-1 and V is TRBV6-1, with 7 bases identical to TRBD1. V gave up 3 bases and J gave up 9 bases; unmatched junction bases: 10. CDR3 length: 14 residues. Germline CDR1 is MNHNS and CDR2 is SASEGT. The CDR3, as DNA: TGTGCCAGCAGTGAGGACAGGTCCCTTATGAAAGCTTTCTTT. Translation gives CASSEDRSLMKAFF.

The chain couples TRBV4-1 to TRBJ2-7, with D unresolved. This CDR3 spans 13 amino acids. V lost 6 bases to trimming and J lost 2 bases, with 11 bases between them. Germline CDR1 is MGHRA and CDR2 is YSYEKL. For the CDR3, the DNA is TGCGCCAGCAGTCTCACTGACACCTACGAGCAGTACGTC. Protein sequence: CASSLTDTYEQYV.

This clone has a handful of counts. The chain couples TRBV19 to TRBJ2-3; weak D call: TRBD1 (8 bases). The CDR3 has 16 amino acids. Trimming stripped 6 bases from V and 2 bases from J, with 18 bases between. Per the germline V gene, CDR1 is LNHDA and CDR2 is SQIVND (reference sequence). The CDR3 DNA sequence: TGTGCCAGTAGGAGGTACAGGGGGGGAGACACAGATACGCAGTATTTT. Residues: CASRRYRGGDTDTQYF.

The chain has TRBV13 and TRBJ2-3; 8 nucleotides align to TRBD2. The CDR3 length is 17 residues. Germline CDR1 reads PRHDT; CDR2 reads FYEKMQ (reference sequence). With V trimmed by 5 bases and J by 0 bases, 10 bases remained unmatched. The CDR3 region has the DNA TGTGCCAGCAGCCCCTCCGGACTAGCTGCTAGCACAGATACGCAGTATTTT. It yields the protein CASSPSGLAASTDTQYF.